This T cell receptor beta chain was recorded in a study of blood T cell repertoires in COVID-19. The authors' processing: Amplifying reference gene primers gave estimates of nucleated cell counts. Data came from immunoSEQ multiplex PCR; TCRdb stores just in-frame clones and leaves some out. V, J and clone size are taken as reported in that table, and D and trimming were inferred from the DNA itself. The repertoire holds 80,000 to 130,000 clones, with approximately 86% as singletons. Input material: PBMCs or T cells enriched from blood (not recorded which). The source of this sequence is a woman in her 50s who had recovered from COVID-19.

The chain's CDR3 is CAISLDSSYEQYF. The CDR3 region has the DNA TGTGCCATCAGTTTGGACAGCTCCTACGAGCAGTACTTC. The chain recombines TRBV10-3 with TRBJ2-7; tentative D call: TRBD1 (6 bases). This CDR3 spans 13 amino acids. Germline-derived CDR1 and CDR2 are ENHRY and SYGVKD. Trimming stripped 5 bases from V and 0 bases from J, with 8 bases between.